What follows are 19 T cell receptor beta chains derived from one specimen sequenced in a study of T cell changes during pregnancy in multiple sclerosis. The repertoire was sequenced with immunoSEQ multiplex PCR; TCRdb's copy has only in-frame clones and lacks some. This sample has tens of thousands of clones, with less than 95% found just once. The material sequenced was peripheral blood, taken in the second trimester of pregnancy. These receptors originate from a female donor in good health, enrolled as a control in a pregnancy study.

The rearrangement links TRBV15 to TRBJ1-5; possibly TRBD1 for D (5 bases). The CDR3 extends over 14 amino acids. V shed 8 bases and J shed 0 bases, with 11 bases lying between them. Germline V gene sequence: CDR1 LNHNV, CDR2 YYDKDF (reference sequence). The CDR3: CATGTDYSNQPQHF. The CDR3 region has the DNA TGTGCCACCGGGACGGACTATAGCAATCAGCCCCAGCATTTT.

This clone was observed once. The chain recombines TRBV5-1 with TRBJ2-2, with a weak D call TRBD2 (5 bases). The germline gives CDR1 SGHRS, CDR2 YFSETQ. V was trimmed by 0 bases and J by 6 bases, leaving 6 bases between them. This CDR3 contains 13 residues. CDR3 DNA sequence: TGCGCCAGCAGCTTGGTGGAGGCCGGGGAGCTGTTTTTT. This sequence encodes CASSLVEAGELFF. Based on the CDR3 plus reference TRBV5-1 and TRBJ2-2, the full variable domain is KAGVTQTPRYLIKTRGQQVTLSCSPISGHRSVSWYQQTPGQGLQFLFEYFSETQRNKGNFPGRFSGRQFSNSRSEMNVSTLELGDSALYLCASSLVEAGELFFGEGSRLTVL.

This chain joins TRBV29-1 and TRBJ1-1; D remains ambiguous. Trimming left V 5 bases short and J 0 bases short, with 7 bases between. Germline assignment: CDR1 SQVTM and CDR2 ANQGSEA. The CDR3 spans 12 residues. The CDR3 nucleotides read TGCAGCGTTTCTACAGTGAACACTGAAGCTTTCTTT. Translation: CSVSTVNTEAFF.

This clone was observed a few times. This rearrangement joins TRBV6-1 to TRBJ2-3, with unresolved D. The CDR3 loop spans 11 amino acids. The germline V gene encodes CDR1 MNHNS and CDR2 SASEGT. Trimming removed 6 bases at V and 10 bases at J, with 11 bases between. CDR3 DNA: TGTGCCAGCAGAGTACCGGGTCCGCAGTATTTT. The encoded protein is CASRVPGPQYF.

The V gene is TRBV21-1, the J gene TRBJ1-2. TRBV21-1 is a listed pseudogene. The CDR3 totals 12 residues. Here the CDR3 DNA reads TGTGCCAGCAGGAAGGGGGAGGGTGGCTACACCTTC. It codes for CASRKGEGGYTF.

The chain recombines TRBV10-3 with TRBJ1-1, with a tentative D call TRBD1 (5 bases). Trimming removed 4 bases at V and 7 bases at J, with 7 bases between. In germline, CDR1 is ENHRY, CDR2 SYGVKD. The CDR3 is 11 residues long. This CDR3 reads CAISGTSEAFF. CDR3 DNA sequence: TGTGCCATCAGTGGGACAAGTGAAGCTTTCTTT.

This clone was seen a single time. The J gene is TRBJ1-1, the V gene TRBV18; a weak D match, TRBD1 (5 bases). V gave up 0 bases and J gave up 3 bases, with 11 bases separating them. From germline, CDR1 is KGHSH and CDR2 LQKENI. The CDR3 length is 15 residues. The chain's CDR3 is CASSPPGGRDTEAFF. CDR3 DNA sequence: TGTGCCAGCTCACCACCGGGGGGAAGGGACACTGAAGCTTTCTTT.

The genes are TRBV29-1 and TRBJ2-3, with D maybe TRBD2 (6 bases). The CDR3 is 15 amino acids. Germline V CDR1 and CDR2: SQVTM, ANQGSEA. The V end was cut by 2 bases, the J end by 2 bases, with 14 bases between. CDR3: CSVELVADYTDTQYF. The DNA for the CDR3 is TGCAGCGTTGAATTGGTAGCGGATTACACAGATACGCAGTATTTT.

The chain couples TRBV18 to TRBJ2-7; D might be TRBD1 (6 bases). V lost 4 bases and J 0 bases, leaving 13 bases between the germline ends. This CDR3 is built from 15 residues. The germline CDR1 and CDR2 sequences are KGHSH and LQKENI. DNA of the CDR3: TGTGCCAGCTCACAACCGGACAGAAGCTCCTACGAGCAGTACTTC. Translation gives CASSQPDRSSYEQYF.

The rearrangement links TRBV7-9 to TRBJ2-5, with a weak D call TRBD2 (7 bases). The V end lost 0 bases, the J end lost 4 bases, and 15 bases lay between the germline ends. Germline loops: CDR1 SEHNR, CDR2 FQNEAQ (reference sequence). This CDR3 is 16 amino acids long. The CDR3 nucleotides are TGTGCCAGCAGCTTAGCGTCTGGGGGGGGCAGAGAGACCCAGTACTTC. This gives the protein CASSLASGGGRETQYF. Drawing the rest from reference TRBV7-9 and TRBJ2-5, the complete variable domain is DTGVSQNPRHKITKRGQNVTFRCDPISEHNRLYWYRQTLGQGPEFLTYFQNEAQLEKSRLLSDRFSAERPKGSFSTLEIQRTEQGDSAMYLCASSLASGGGRETQYFGPGTRLLVL.

This clone was observed once. V and J are TRBV5-1 and TRBJ1-4; 8 bases line up with TRBD1. V gave up 0 bases and J gave up 3 bases; unmatched junction bases: 7. This CDR3 spans 17 amino acids. Germline CDR1 reads SGHRS; CDR2 reads YFSETQ. CDR3: CASSLDAGGMSNEKLFF. CDR3 DNA: TGCGCCAGCAGCTTGGATGCAGGGGGCATGTCTAATGAAAAACTGTTTTTT.

The chain joins TRBV7-9 to TRBJ2-5; the D gene is possibly TRBD1 (5 bases). Trimming stripped 4 bases from V and 7 bases from J, with 22 bases between. CDR1 is SEHNR, CDR2 FQNEAQ, per germline (reference sequence). There are 16 residues in the CDR3. The CDR3 region has the DNA TGTGCCAGCAGCTCCAGCCTGTGGACAACATGGGGGACCCAGTACTTC. Encoded protein: CASSSSLWTTWGTQYF.

CDR3 bases: TGTGCCAGCAGCTCCTGGACAGAAGAGACCCAGTACTTC. Translation: CASSSWTEETQYF. The chain recombines TRBV5-4 with TRBJ2-5; D may be TRBD1 (6 bases). V was pared by 3 bases and J by 3 bases, with 9 bases between. Germline lookup yields CDR1 SGHNT and CDR2 YYREEE (reference sequence). The CDR3 consists of 13 residues.

The genes are TRBV5-1 and TRBJ1-6; 11 bases are shared with TRBD1. The CDR3 consists of 15 residues. The germline V gene has CDR1 SGHRS and CDR2 YFSETQ. After removal of 4 bases from V and 7 bases from J, the junction contained 4 bases not matched to a gene. The CDR3 bases are TGCGCCAGCAGCCCAGGGACAGGGGGAAATTCACCCCTCCACTTT. Translated, it gives CASSPGTGGNSPLHF.

This clone was seen only once. This chain links TRBV27 with TRBJ2-3; 8 nucleotides line up with TRBD1. Germline V gene sequence: CDR1 MNHEY, CDR2 SMNVEV (reference sequence). Unmatched junction bases numbered 5, after V lost 5 bases and J lost 4 bases. The CDR3 is made up of 14 amino acids. CDR3 nucleotides: TGTGCCAGCAGTAGGACAGGGTTACCAGATACGCAGTATTTT. It is translated as CASSRTGLPDTQYF.

This clone occurred a few times. The rearrangement uses TRBV2 and TRBJ1-1; perhaps TRBD1 as D (5 bases). Looked up from germline, CDR1 is SNHLY and CDR2 is FYNNEI. This CDR3 region has 13 residues. The V end lost 8 bases, the J end lost 1 base, and 11 bases lay between the germline ends. CDR3 amino acids: CASADSSNTEAFF. The DNA for the CDR3 is TGTGCCAGCGCTGACAGCTCGAACACTGAAGCTTTCTTT.

This sequence joins TRBV10-1 and TRBJ1-5; 7 bases align to TRBD1. The CDR3 loop spans 14 amino acids. Losses at the gene ends were 7 bases for V and 4 bases for J; bases not matched to a gene: 7. The germline V gene has CDR1 WNHNN and CDR2 SYGVQD (reference sequence). DNA of the CDR3: TGCGCCAGCAACCGGGACAGCCAAAATCAGCCCCAGCATTTT. Translating gives CASNRDSQNQPQHF.

The chain is built from TRBV6-5 and TRBJ1-6, with a tentative D call TRBD1 (6 bases). The germline V gene encodes CDR1 MNHEY and CDR2 SVGAGI. V lost 4 bases and J lost 7, with 17 bases in between. This CDR3 region has 16 residues. The CDR3 DNA is TGTGCCAGCAGTTGGGGCTTGGGGGCAGCGAATTCACCCCTCCACTTT. Translating gives CASSWGLGAANSPLHF.

The chain uses TRBV6-5 and TRBJ2-5, with 7 bases lining up with TRBD2. The CDR3 is 12 residues long. Germline CDR1 MNHEY, CDR2 SVGAGI. J gave up 3 bases and V 8 bases, and 3 bases lay outside the gene matches. The CDR3 DNA reads TGTGCCAGCTCCGGACTAGAAGAGACCCAGTACTTC. Protein: CASSGLEETQYF.